Below are 10 T cell receptor beta chains sequenced from a single sample in a study of T cells after somatic rescue of genetic block. The assay was immunoSEQ multiplex PCR, and TCRdb's table has in-frame clones only and misses some. The sample contains approximately 100,000 clones, 80% to 90% of which appear only once. The sequencing sample was made of peripheral blood mononuclear cells (PBMCs). All receptors derive from a woman under 30.

V and J are TRBV5-1 and TRBJ1-4, with D unresolved. Germline V gene lookup returns CDR1 SGHRS and CDR2 YFSETQ. Trimming took off 4 bases at V and 5 bases at J, with 15 bases between the two ends. This CDR3 has 15 residues. The CDR3 loop is CASSAQTGPNEKLFF. CDR3 sequence (DNA): TGCGCCAGCAGCGCCCAGACGGGTCCGAATGAAAAACTGTTTTTT. Full variable domain (outside the CDR3, taken from reference TRBV5-1 and TRBJ1-4): KAGVTQTPRYLIKTRGQQVTLSCSPISGHRSVSWYQQTPGQGLQFLFEYFSETQRNKGNFPGRFSGRQFSNSRSEMNVSTLELGDSALYLCASSAQTGPNEKLFFGSGTQLSVL.

This clone was seen more than once but under ten times. This specimen includes other DNA sequences encoding the same CDR3. The rearrangement links TRBV6-4 to TRBJ2-3; 9 positions match TRBD2. The germline V gene encodes CDR1 MRHNA and CDR2 SNTAGT. This CDR3 is built from 15 residues. Trimming cost V 6 bases and J 0 bases; bases outside gene matches: 4. Here the CDR3 DNA reads TGTGCCAGCAGCGCCACTAGCGGGAGCACAGATACGCAGTATTTT. Its protein is CASSATSGSTDTQYF.

The chain carries TRBV5-1 and TRBJ2-1, with 10 bases matching TRBD2. Germline loops: CDR1 SGHRS, CDR2 YFSETQ. CDR3 length: 18 amino acids. Trimming removed 1 base from V and 0 bases from J; junction bases left unmatched: 7. DNA of the CDR3: TGCGCCAGCAGCTTGTCAGCGGGAGGGAGGAGCTCCTACAATGAGCAGTTCTTC. Translation: CASSLSAGGRSSYNEQFF.

The chain carries TRBV4-2 and TRBJ2-2, with 8 bases matching TRBD2. This CDR3 has 20 amino acids. Germline V CDR1 and CDR2: LGHNA, YNFKEQ. Trimming at V came to 2 bases and at J to 0 bases, leaving 14 bases not matched to a gene. The CDR3 bases are TGTGCCAGCAGCCAATCGCGAACTAGCGGAATGTTCGCGAACACCGGGGAGCTGTTTTTT. Translation: CASSQSRTSGMFANTGELFF.

This chain connects TRBV19 to TRBJ1-5; D is undetermined. The length of the CDR3 is 15 residues. V lost 2 bases to trimming and J lost 0 bases, with 8 bases between them. CDR1 and CDR2 from the germline V gene are LNHDA and SQIVND (reference sequence). The CDR3 protein is CASSISSYSNQPQHF. The CDR3 DNA sequence: TGTGCCAGTAGTATATCCAGTTATAGCAATCAGCCCCAGCATTTT.

V gene TRBV28 combines with J gene TRBJ2-7; 11 bases match TRBD2. V was clipped by 6 bases and J by 4 bases; unmatched bases: 11. The CDR3 consists of 16 residues. The germline gives CDR1 MDHEN, CDR2 SYDVKM. CDR3 sequence: CASRSLGLAGGYEQYF. The DNA for the CDR3 is TGTGCCAGCAGGTCCTTAGGGCTAGCGGGAGGATACGAGCAGTACTTC.

The chain couples TRBV27 to TRBJ2-7; tentatively, D is TRBD1 (5 bases). Trimming took off 5 bases at V and 4 bases at J, with 15 bases between the two ends. The germline gives CDR1 MNHEY, CDR2 SMNVEV (reference sequence). The length of the CDR3 is 14 residues. CDR3 sequence reads: CASSLGRSGYEQYF. CDR3 in DNA: TGTGCCAGCAGTCTCGGGCGGTCAGGGTACGAGCAGTACTTC.

The gene calls are TRBV5-1 and TRBJ2-3; the D gene is possibly TRBD1 (5 bases). Trimming left V 1 base short and J 2 bases short, with 14 bases between. In germline, CDR1 is SGHRS, CDR2 YFSETQ. The CDR3 loop spans 16 amino acids. CDR3 sequence reads: CASSLIGIGATDTQYF. The CDR3 DNA is TGCGCCAGCAGCTTGATTGGAATTGGGGCCACAGATACGCAGTATTTT. Combining the CDR3 with reference TRBV5-1 and TRBJ2-3 gives the whole variable domain KAGVTQTPRYLIKTRGQQVTLSCSPISGHRSVSWYQQTPGQGLQFLFEYFSETQRNKGNFPGRFSGRQFSNSRSEMNVSTLELGDSALYLCASSLIGIGATDTQYFGPGTRLTVL.

The V call is TRBV5-6, the J call TRBJ1-5; D is perhaps TRBD1 (5 bases). The CDR3 consists of 16 residues. Trimming took off 1 base at V and 1 base at J, with 12 bases between the two ends. CDR1 and CDR2 (germline): SGHDT, YYEEEE. The CDR3 nucleotides are TGTGCCAGCAGCTTGCTTGGGGCCTCCAGCAATCAGCCCCAGCATTTT. Amino acids: CASSLLGASSNQPQHF.

This clone was seen once. The chain carries TRBV27 and TRBJ1-1; D gene ambiguous. V shed 5 bases and J shed 2 bases, with 12 bases lying between them. Germline V gene sequence: CDR1 MNHEY, CDR2 SMNVEV (reference sequence). The CDR3 contains 14 residues. This chain's CDR3 is CASSAGRLNTEAFF. The CDR3 DNA sequence: TGTGCCAGCAGTGCCGGCAGACTCAACACTGAAGCTTTCTTT.